This T cell receptor beta chain was recorded in a study of response to subunit inactivated influenza vaccine. Findings of the study overall: Few new T cells, the authors suggested, are recruited by each seasonal influenza vaccination.

One entry per CDR3 protein, called by TCRdb with MiXCR from the RT-PCR reads. The repertoire consists of more than 450,000 distinct CDR3 sequences, with about 10% occurring once and the leading ten covering approximately 10%. Points on this clonotype: What it binds is unknown.

Here the sequenced sample was PBMCs from blood, taken on the day of vaccination. This TCR came from a man aged 50-60 years who received an inactivated influenza vaccine.

CDR3 protein: CASSLGTARSGNTIYF. CDR3 DNA sequence: TGTGCCAGCTCACTTGGGACGGCCCGCTCTGGAAACACCATATATTTT. The chain is built from TRBV18 and TRBJ1-3; tentative D call: TRBD1 (5 bases). The CDR3 covers 16 residues. V gave up 4 bases and J gave up 0 bases, with 13 bases separating them. The germline CDR1 and CDR2 sequences are KGHSH and LQKENI.